The 31 T cell receptor beta chains in this list originate from one sample, sequenced in a study of blood T cell repertoires in COVID-19. Sequencing used immunoSEQ multiplex PCR; TCRdb keeps in-frame clones, though not all of them. The top ten hold approximately 12% of the sample, which has about 56,000 clones, around 84% seen once. The source material was peripheral blood. The receptors come from a woman of 80 years or more with acute or convalescent COVID-19.

This sequence joins TRBV29-1 and TRBJ1-1; TRBD1 aligns across 7 bases. Unmatched junction bases numbered 5, after V lost 6 bases and J lost 1 base. The CDR3 runs 13 residues. CDR1 is SQVTM and CDR2 is ANQGSEA in the germline V gene. The DNA of the CDR3 is TGCAGCGTCGCGGGACAGAAGAACACTGAAGCTTTCTTT. This encodes CSVAGQKNTEAFF.

The gene calls are TRBV7-9 and TRBJ1-1; no clear D. Between the trimmed V and J ends, which lost 5 bases and 0 bases, there was a span of 10 bases. Germline CDR1 reads SEHNR; CDR2 reads FQNEAQ (reference sequence). CDR3 length equals 14 residues. As DNA, the CDR3 is TGTGCCAGCAGCCCCGGGTCGGTGAACACTGAAGCTTTCTTT. Amino acids: CASSPGSVNTEAFF.

The V and J genes are TRBV2 and TRBJ2-3, with 8 positions matching TRBD2. The germline V gene encodes CDR1 SNHLY and CDR2 FYNNEI. After removal of 7 bases from V and 5 bases from J, the junction contained 5 bases not matched to a gene. This CDR3 is built from 13 residues. CDR3 in DNA: TGTGCCAGCACCCGGGGGGGTAAAGATACGCAGTATTTT. Translating it yields CASTRGGKDTQYF.

The V call is TRBV24-1, the J call TRBJ1-2; 10 nucleotides align to TRBD1. Looked up from germline, CDR1 is KGHDR and CDR2 is SFDVKD. J lost 8 bases, V lost 5 bases, and 7 bases had no gene match. The CDR3 is made up of 14 amino acids. Here the CDR3 reads CATSGPGQGTGYTF. The DNA for the CDR3 is TGTGCCACCAGTGGTCCGGGACAGGGGACCGGCTACACCTTC.

The rearrangement uses TRBV6-6 and TRBJ1-5; D not resolved. Trimming pared 0 bases from V and 3 bases from J, leaving 9 bases between. The germline V gene has CDR1 MNHNY and CDR2 SVGAGI (reference sequence). The CDR3 totals 15 residues. The CDR3 protein is CASSYSKRDNQPQHF. CDR3 in DNA: TGTGCCAGCAGTTACTCTAAGAGGGACAATCAGCCCCAGCATTTT.

This rearrangement joins TRBV6-6 to TRBJ2-7; D may be TRBD1 (7 bases). From germline, CDR1 is MNHNY and CDR2 SVGAGI (reference sequence). This CDR3 is 15 amino acids long. Trimming removed 7 bases from V and 4 bases from J, with 20 bases in between. The CDR3 protein is CASTLQGGAGYEQYF. The CDR3 DNA is TGTGCCAGCACCCTCCAGGGGGGTGCGGGTTACGAGCAGTACTTC.

The CDR3 loop is CASSLVADTRSPLHF. The CDR3 nucleotides are TGTGCCAGCAGCTTAGTCGCGGACACAAGGTCACCCCTCCACTTT. This rearrangement joins TRBV7-2 to TRBJ1-6; possibly TRBD1 for D (5 bases). V was clipped by 1 base and J by 10 bases, with 14 bases between them. The germline V gene encodes CDR1 SGHTA and CDR2 FQGNSA. The CDR3 is 15 residues long.

The V call is TRBV7-3, the J call TRBJ2-3, with D tentatively TRBD1 (6 bases). The germline CDR1 and CDR2 sequences are SGHTA and FQGTGA. This CDR3 contains 16 residues. With 5 bases removed from V and 1 base from J, the gap between germline ends came to 16 bases. In DNA form, the CDR3 reads TGTGCCAGCAGCATAGGGTCCTCAGGGGGCACAGATACGCAGTATTTT. This sequence encodes CASSIGSSGGTDTQYF.

The rearrangement links TRBV10-3 to TRBJ2-3, with 7 bases lining up with TRBD2. Trimming took 4 bases from V and 3 from J; bases not matched to a gene: 1. The CDR3 loop spans 13 amino acids. CDR1 is ENHRY and CDR2 is SYGVKD in the germline V gene. The CDR3 DNA reads as TGTGCCATCAGTGGCGGGGGTACAGATACGCAGTATTTT. Protein: CAISGGGTDTQYF.

The chain combines TRBV11-2 with TRBJ1-6; TRBD1 might be the D (5 bases). Deletions cut 7 bases from V and 9 bases from J, with 19 bases between. Germline V gene lookup returns CDR1 SGHAT and CDR2 FQNNGV. The CDR3 consists of 15 residues. Here the CDR3 reads CASTQAGEGGSPLHF. CDR3 coding DNA: TGTGCCAGCACCCAGGCGGGGGAAGGAGGTTCACCCCTCCACTTT.

The chain uses TRBV5-6 and TRBJ1-1; D unclear. Deletions cut 4 bases from V and 1 base from J, with 11 bases between. This CDR3 comprises 14 residues. CDR1 and CDR2 (germline): SGHDT, YYEEEE. Written as DNA, the CDR3 is TGTGCCAGCAGCCCGGAGGGTGCGAACACTGAAGCTTTCTTT. It codes for CASSPEGANTEAFF.

This clone has more than one count but fewer than ten. The V and J genes are TRBV5-4 and TRBJ1-3; tentatively, D is TRBD1 (5 bases). Germline CDR1 reads SGHNT; CDR2 reads YYREEE (reference sequence). The length of the CDR3 is 16 residues. The V and J ends lost 4 bases and 0 bases respectively, with 14 bases between them. The CDR3 is CASSPGPGDSGNTIYF. The CDR3 nucleotides read TGTGCCAGCAGCCCTGGACCGGGGGACTCTGGAAACACCATATATTTT. Variable domain in full (rest from reference TRBV5-4 and TRBJ1-3): ETGVTQSPTHLIKTRGQQVTLRCSSQSGHNTVSWYQQALGQGPQFIFQYYREEENGRGNFPPRFSGLQFPNYSSELNVNALELDDSALYLCASSPGPGDSGNTIYFGEGSWLTVV.

The chain carries TRBV11-2 and TRBJ1-5; TRBD1 agrees at 8 bases. V shed 1 base, J shed 7 bases, and the junction held 6 bases outside the gene matches. Germline CDR1 and CDR2: SGHAT and FQNNGV. CDR3 size: 15 residues. The CDR3 loop is CASSLVAGGGQPQHF. CDR3 DNA: TGTGCCAGCAGCTTAGTAGCAGGGGGCGGGCAGCCCCAGCATTTT.

The V gene is TRBV18, the J gene TRBJ1-2; 9 nucleotides agree with TRBD1. The CDR3 is 13 amino acids. V dropped 4 bases and J dropped 8; count of bases not matched to a gene: 5. Germline CDR1 reads KGHSH; CDR2 reads LQKENI. This CDR3 is CASSQGTGSGYTF. The DNA for the CDR3 is TGTGCCAGCTCACAAGGGACAGGGAGCGGCTACACCTTC.

This clone was picked up one time. This chain links TRBV5-6 with TRBJ1-2; D might be TRBD1 (6 bases). CDR3 length: 16 amino acids. Trimming cost V 1 base and J 2 bases, with 15 bases left between them. The germline V gene encodes CDR1 SGHDT and CDR2 YYEEEE. This CDR3 is CASSLRGAQGNYGYTF. As DNA, the CDR3 is TGTGCCAGCAGCTTGCGGGGGGCCCAGGGGAACTATGGCTACACCTTC.

The chain joins TRBV15 to TRBJ2-7; 7 bases match TRBD2. The junction had 11 bases not matched to a gene; V was cut back by 4 bases and J by 5 bases. Germline values: CDR1 LNHNV, CDR2 YYDKDF (reference sequence). The CDR3 contains 15 residues. The CDR3 bases are TGTGCCACCAGCATCTCCCGCTTTGGGGGGGACGAGCAGTACTTC. This translates into CATSISRFGGDEQYF.

The CDR3 nucleotides are TGTGCCAGCAGCCTGGGACAGGGCGATTCACCCCTCCACTTT. The encoded protein is CASSLGQGDSPLHF. The chain joins TRBV7-9 to TRBJ1-6; 9 nucleotides line up with TRBD1. This CDR3 contains 14 residues. Germline-derived CDR1 and CDR2 are SEHNR and FQNEAQ (reference sequence). V gave up 5 bases and J gave up 8 bases; unmatched junction bases: 4.

This sequence joins TRBV5-1 and TRBJ1-1, with D uncertain. Deletions cut 0 bases from V and 1 base from J, with 4 bases between. There are 13 residues in the CDR3. Germline lookup yields CDR1 SGHRS and CDR2 YFSETQ. Here the CDR3 reads CASSLGGNTEAFF. The CDR3 DNA is TGCGCCAGCAGCTTGGGCGGGAACACTGAAGCTTTCTTT.

The chain combines TRBV30 with TRBJ1-4; 11 nucleotides line up with TRBD1. After removal of 2 bases from V and 6 bases from J, the junction contained 8 bases not matched to a gene. The CDR3 length is 16 residues. Germline V CDR1 and CDR2: GTSNPN, SVGIG (reference sequence). For the CDR3, the DNA is TGTGCCTGGAGTCGGACAGGGGGCGGTGGAGATGAAAAACTGTTTTTT. Translated: CAWSRTGGGGDEKLFF.

This rearrangement joins TRBV3-1 (or the pseudogene TRBV3-2) to TRBJ1-2, with D perhaps matching TRBD1 (6 bases). Trimming cost V 0 bases and J 4 bases, with 9 bases left between them. CDR3 length equals 14 residues. Per the germline V gene, CDR1 is LGHDT and CDR2 is YNNKEL (reference sequence). CDR3 loop: CASSQEGGFYGYTF. DNA for the CDR3: TGTGCCAGCAGCCAAGAAGGGGGATTCTATGGCTACACCTTC.

The gene calls are TRBV9 and TRBJ1-4; 7 positions agree with TRBD1. The CDR3 covers 15 residues. V gave up 2 bases and J gave up 4 bases; unmatched junction bases: 5. The germline V gene encodes CDR1 SGDLS and CDR2 YYNGEE. CDR3 region: CASSVGTADNEKLFF. The CDR3, as DNA: TGTGCCAGCAGCGTGGGGACAGCAGATAATGAAAAACTGTTTTTT. Using reference TRBV9 and TRBJ1-4 for the parts outside the CDR3, the full variable domain is DSGVTQTPKHLITATGQRVTLRCSPRSGDLSVYWYQQSLDQGLQFLIQYYNGEERAKGNILERFSAQQFPDLHSELNLSSLELGDSALYFCASSVGTADNEKLFFGSGTQLSVL.

The rearrangement joins TRBV11-3 to TRBJ2-3; D is ambiguous. V was clipped by 4 bases and J by 5 bases, with 7 bases between them. Germline V gene data show CDR1 as SGHNT and CDR2 as YENEEA. The CDR3 runs 12 residues. The CDR3 sequence is CASSSSRDTQYF. DNA for the CDR3: TGTGCCAGCAGCTCGTCCCGAGATACGCAGTATTTT.

This sequence joins TRBV30 and TRBJ1-4; 7 positions agree with TRBD1. With V trimmed by 1 base and J by 3 bases, 8 bases remained unmatched. The germline V gene has CDR1 GTSNPN and CDR2 SVGIG (reference sequence). The CDR3 has 16 residues. This CDR3 is CAWSARQGAANEKLFF. In nucleotides, the CDR3 is TGTGCCTGGAGTGCCCGACAGGGAGCAGCTAATGAAAAACTGTTTTTT.

The rearrangement uses TRBV2 and TRBJ1-2, with 9 bases fitting TRBD1. This CDR3 has 15 residues. The germline V gene has CDR1 SNHLY and CDR2 FYNNEI. After removal of 8 bases from V and 8 bases from J, the junction contained 15 bases not matched to a gene. The CDR3 loop reads CASSRDRVMIRGYTF. CDR3 DNA sequence: TGTGCCAGCTCCCGGGACAGGGTTATGATCCGGGGCTACACCTTC.

The genes are TRBV6-5 and TRBJ1-3, with D perhaps matching TRBD1 (6 bases). This CDR3 comprises 15 residues. Looked up from germline, CDR1 is MNHEY and CDR2 is SVGAGI. The germline V and J ends were trimmed by 6 bases and 4 bases, with 16 bases remaining between them. The CDR3 protein is CASRPGQSRGNTIYF. The CDR3 DNA reads TGTGCCAGCAGGCCAGGACAGTCTCGAGGAAACACCATATATTTT.

This rearrangement joins TRBV5-1 to TRBJ2-7; perhaps TRBD2 as D (6 bases). The V gene lost 3 bases and the J gene lost 5 bases, with 21 bases spanning the gap. The CDR3 loop spans 16 amino acids. Germline V gives CDR1 SGHRS, CDR2 YFSETQ. The CDR3 reads CASSSGLSHNRDEQYF. In nucleotides, the CDR3 is TGCGCCAGCAGCTCTGGACTATCCCACAACCGGGACGAGCAGTACTTC.

This clone was counted once. V is TRBV27 and J is TRBJ2-5, with TRBD1 matching over 8 bases. Looked up from germline, CDR1 is MNHEY and CDR2 is SMNVEV (reference sequence). Losses at the gene ends were 6 bases for V and 4 bases for J; bases not matched to a gene: 4. The CDR3 totals 13 residues. This CDR3 is CASSPGQGETQYF. The CDR3 DNA is TGTGCCAGCAGCCCCGGACAGGGAGAGACCCAGTACTTC.

This clone appeared a few times. The chain recombines TRBV5-1 with TRBJ2-1, with D possibly being TRBD1 (6 bases). Germline V gives CDR1 SGHRS, CDR2 YFSETQ. V lost 4 bases and J lost 3, with 8 bases in between. This CDR3 is built from 13 residues. The DNA for the CDR3 is TGCGCCAGCAGCGTGGACAGCTACAATGAGCAGTTCTTC. Its protein product is CASSVDSYNEQFF.

The CDR3 protein is CASSEDRGTYEQYF. CDR3 coding DNA: TGCGCCAGCAGTGAGGACAGGGGTACCTACGAGCAGTACTTC. The chain has TRBV10-2 and TRBJ2-7; 8 bases align to TRBD1. Per the germline V gene, CDR1 is WSHSY and CDR2 is SAAADI. V lost 2 bases to trimming and J lost 2 bases; unmatched junction nucleotides: 2. The CDR3 is 14 residues long.

In this sample, this clone turned up a few times. The chain combines TRBV28 with TRBJ1-1; TRBD1 agrees at 8 bases. This CDR3 comprises 16 residues. The V gene end was trimmed by 11 bases and the J gene end by 4 bases; junction bases not matched to a gene: 18. Germline assignment: CDR1 MDHEN and CDR2 SYDVKM. The CDR3 region is CASKGRGPTGGTEAFF. CDR3 DNA: TGTGCCTCTAAAGGCAGGGGGCCAACTGGGGGCACTGAAGCTTTCTTT.

The chain's CDR3 is CASSTRTGASNYGYTF. CDR3 sequence (DNA): TGTGCCAGTAGTACGAGGACAGGGGCCTCGAACTATGGCTACACCTTC. V is TRBV19 and J is TRBJ1-2, with 9 bases that match TRBD1. This CDR3 is 16 amino acids long. After removal of 4 bases from V and 2 bases from J, the junction contained 8 bases not matched to a gene. Germline values: CDR1 LNHDA, CDR2 SQIVND (reference sequence).